This T cell receptor (beta chain) derives from a study of blood T cell repertoires in COVID-19. Study context: Researchers got acute and convalescent COVID-19 samples from the United States, Italy and Spain. PBMCs, B-cell-depleted T cells, or T cells were the source of the cDNA or gDNA that made up the material.

This clone occurred a few times. Recovery among Cohort 3 donors was established by two negative PCRs, clearance, or symptom resolution. How the authors handled the data: From reference gene primer amplification, estimates of nucleated cell counts were derived. Libraries were prepared by immunoSEQ multiplex PCR; TCRdb keeps only in-frame clonotypes and omits some of them. V, J and clone size are those of that table, while D and trimming were read from the DNA. The data hold approximately 450,000 clones, with around 89% observed a single time. Per the germline V gene, CDR1 is GTSNPN and CDR2 is SVGIG (reference sequence). CDR3 length: 14 residues. With 4 bases removed from V and 2 bases from J, the gap between germline ends came to 15 bases.

This clonotype was obtained from a man aged 25-40 years who had recovered from COVID-19. J is TRBJ2-7 and V is TRBV30; perhaps TRBD2 as D (5 bases). Sequenced material: PBMCs or T cells enriched from blood (not recorded which). In nucleotides, the CDR3 is TGTGCCTGGACGAGGGATTATAGGGCCTACGAGCAGTACTTC. This sequence encodes CAWTRDYRAYEQYF.